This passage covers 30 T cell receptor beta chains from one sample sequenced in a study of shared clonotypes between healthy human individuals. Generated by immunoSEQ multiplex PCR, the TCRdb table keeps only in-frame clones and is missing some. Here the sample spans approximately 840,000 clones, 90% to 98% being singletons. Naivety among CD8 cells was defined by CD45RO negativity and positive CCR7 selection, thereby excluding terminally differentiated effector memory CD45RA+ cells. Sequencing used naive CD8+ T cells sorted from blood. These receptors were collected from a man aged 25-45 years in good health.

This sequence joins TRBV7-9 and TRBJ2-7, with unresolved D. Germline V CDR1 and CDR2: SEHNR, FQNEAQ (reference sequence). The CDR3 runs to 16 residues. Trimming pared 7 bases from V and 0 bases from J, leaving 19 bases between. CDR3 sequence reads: CASTPPTGPNSYEQYF. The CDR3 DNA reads TGTGCCAGCACCCCCCCGACCGGGCCAAACTCCTACGAGCAGTACTTC. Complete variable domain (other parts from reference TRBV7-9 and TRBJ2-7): DTGVSQNPRHKITKRGQNVTFRCDPISEHNRLYWYRQTLGQGPEFLTYFQNEAQLEKSRLLSDRFSAERPKGSFSTLEIQRTEQGDSAMYLCASTPPTGPNSYEQYFGPGTRLTVT.

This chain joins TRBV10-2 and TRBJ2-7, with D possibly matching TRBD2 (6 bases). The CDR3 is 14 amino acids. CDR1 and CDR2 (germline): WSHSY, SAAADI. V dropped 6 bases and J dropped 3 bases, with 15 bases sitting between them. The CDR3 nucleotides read TGCGCCAGCAGAAAGGGCACGGGAGACTACGAGCAGTACTTC. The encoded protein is CASRKGTGDYEQYF.

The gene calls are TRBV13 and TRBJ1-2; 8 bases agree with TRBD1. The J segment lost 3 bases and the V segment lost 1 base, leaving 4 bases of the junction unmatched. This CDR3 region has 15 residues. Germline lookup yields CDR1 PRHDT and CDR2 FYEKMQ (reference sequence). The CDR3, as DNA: TGTGCCAGCAGCTTAGAGGACAGGGTCGACTATGGCTACACCTTC. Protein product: CASSLEDRVDYGYTF.

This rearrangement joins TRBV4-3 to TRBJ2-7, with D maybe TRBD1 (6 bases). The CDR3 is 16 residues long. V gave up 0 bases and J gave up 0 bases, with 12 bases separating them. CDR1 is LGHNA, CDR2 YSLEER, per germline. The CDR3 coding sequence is TGCGCCAGCAGCCAAGATACGGCAGGGGCCTCCTACGAGCAGTACTTC. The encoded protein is CASSQDTAGASYEQYF.

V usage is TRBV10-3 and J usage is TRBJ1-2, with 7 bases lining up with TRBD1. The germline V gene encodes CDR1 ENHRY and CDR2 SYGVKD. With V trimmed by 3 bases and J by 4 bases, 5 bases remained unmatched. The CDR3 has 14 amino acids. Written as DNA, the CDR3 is TGTGCCATCAGTGAAGAGACAGGGCTCTATGGCTACACCTTC. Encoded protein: CAISEETGLYGYTF.

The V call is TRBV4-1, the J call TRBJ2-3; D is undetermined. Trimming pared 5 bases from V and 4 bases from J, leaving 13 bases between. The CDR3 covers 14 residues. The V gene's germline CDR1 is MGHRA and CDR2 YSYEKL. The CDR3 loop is CASSSNLGSDTQYF. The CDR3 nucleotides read TGCGCCAGCAGCTCAAACCTCGGATCAGATACGCAGTATTTT.

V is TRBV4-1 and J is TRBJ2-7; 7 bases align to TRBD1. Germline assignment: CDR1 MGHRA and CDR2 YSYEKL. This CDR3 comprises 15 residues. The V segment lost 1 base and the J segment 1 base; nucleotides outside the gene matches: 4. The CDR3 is CASSQANRGSYEQYF. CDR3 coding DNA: TGCGCCAGCAGCCAAGCAAACAGGGGATCCTACGAGCAGTACTTC.

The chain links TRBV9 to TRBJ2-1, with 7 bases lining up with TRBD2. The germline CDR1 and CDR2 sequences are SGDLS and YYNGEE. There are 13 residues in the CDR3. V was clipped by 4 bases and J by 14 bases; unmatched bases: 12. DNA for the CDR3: TGTGCCAGCAGCTCATGGACGGGGGGACGGGAGTTCTTC. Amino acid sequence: CASSSWTGGREFF.

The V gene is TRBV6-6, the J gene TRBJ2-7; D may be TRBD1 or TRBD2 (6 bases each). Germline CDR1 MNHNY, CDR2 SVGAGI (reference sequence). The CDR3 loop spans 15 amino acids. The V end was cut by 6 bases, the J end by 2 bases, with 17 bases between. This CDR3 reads CASRSRSGDTYEQYF. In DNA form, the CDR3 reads TGTGCCAGCAGATCCCGCTCGGGGGACACCTACGAGCAGTACTTC.

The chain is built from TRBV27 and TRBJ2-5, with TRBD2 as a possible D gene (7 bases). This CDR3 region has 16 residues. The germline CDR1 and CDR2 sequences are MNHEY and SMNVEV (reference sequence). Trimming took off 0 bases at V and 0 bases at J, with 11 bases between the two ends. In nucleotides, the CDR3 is TGTGCCAGCAGTTTATCGGGAGGGGACAACCAAGAGACCCAGTACTTC. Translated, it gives CASSLSGGDNQETQYF.

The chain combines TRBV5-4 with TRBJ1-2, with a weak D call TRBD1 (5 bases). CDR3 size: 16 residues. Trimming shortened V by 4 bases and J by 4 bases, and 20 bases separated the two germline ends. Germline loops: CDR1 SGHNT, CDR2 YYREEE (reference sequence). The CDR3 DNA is TGTGCCAGCAGCCCGGAGGTAGGGACGGAATTCTATGGCTACACCTTC. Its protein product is CASSPEVGTEFYGYTF. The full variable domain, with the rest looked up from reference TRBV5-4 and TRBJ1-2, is ETGVTQSPTHLIKTRGQQVTLRCSSQSGHNTVSWYQQALGQGPQFIFQYYREEENGRGNFPPRFSGLQFPNYSSELNVNALELDDSALYLCASSPEVGTEFYGYTFGSGTRLTVV.

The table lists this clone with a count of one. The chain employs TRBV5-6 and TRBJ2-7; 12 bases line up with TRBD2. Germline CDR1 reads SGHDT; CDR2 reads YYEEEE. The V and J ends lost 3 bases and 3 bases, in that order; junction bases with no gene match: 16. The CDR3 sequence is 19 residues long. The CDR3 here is CASSSSLTSGSLSGYEQYF. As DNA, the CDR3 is TGTGCCAGCAGCTCAAGCTTGACTAGCGGGAGTTTATCCGGCTACGAGCAGTACTTC.

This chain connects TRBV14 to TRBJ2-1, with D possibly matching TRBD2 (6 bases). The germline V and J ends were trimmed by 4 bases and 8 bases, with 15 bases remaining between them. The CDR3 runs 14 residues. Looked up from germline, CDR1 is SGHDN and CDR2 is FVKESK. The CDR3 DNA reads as TGTGCCAGCAGCCCGAGGGGTAGCGGACATGAGCAGTTCTTC. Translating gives CASSPRGSGHEQFF.

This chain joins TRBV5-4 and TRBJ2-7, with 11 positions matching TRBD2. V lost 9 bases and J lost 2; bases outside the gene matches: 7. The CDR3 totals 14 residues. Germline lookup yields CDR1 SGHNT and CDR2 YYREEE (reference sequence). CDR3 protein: CAMTTSGITYEQYF. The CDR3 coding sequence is TGTGCCATGACGACTAGCGGGATTACCTACGAGCAGTACTTC.

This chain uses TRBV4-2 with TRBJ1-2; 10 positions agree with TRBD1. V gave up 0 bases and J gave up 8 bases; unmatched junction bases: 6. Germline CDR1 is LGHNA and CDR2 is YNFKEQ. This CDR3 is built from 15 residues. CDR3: CASSQDPGTGEGYTF. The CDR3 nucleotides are TGTGCCAGCAGCCAAGATCCAGGGACAGGGGAGGGCTACACCTTC.

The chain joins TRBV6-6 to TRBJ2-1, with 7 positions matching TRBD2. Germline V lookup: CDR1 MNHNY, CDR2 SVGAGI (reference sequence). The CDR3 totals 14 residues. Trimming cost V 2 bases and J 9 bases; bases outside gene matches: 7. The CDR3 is CASSYRAGASEQFF. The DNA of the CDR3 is TGTGCCAGCAGTTACCGGGCGGGAGCAAGTGAGCAGTTCTTC.

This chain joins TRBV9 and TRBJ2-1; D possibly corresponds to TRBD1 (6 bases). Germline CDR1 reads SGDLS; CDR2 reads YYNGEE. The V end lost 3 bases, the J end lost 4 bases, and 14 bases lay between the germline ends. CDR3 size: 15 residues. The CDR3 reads CASSASSDSYNEQFF. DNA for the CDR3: TGTGCCAGCAGCGCCTCCTCGGACAGTTACAATGAGCAGTTCTTC. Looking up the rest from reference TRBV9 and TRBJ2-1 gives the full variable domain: DSGVTQTPKHLITATGQRVTLRCSPRSGDLSVYWYQQSLDQGLQFLIQYYNGEERAKGNILERFSAQQFPDLHSELNLSSLELGDSALYFCASSASSDSYNEQFFGPGTRLTVL.

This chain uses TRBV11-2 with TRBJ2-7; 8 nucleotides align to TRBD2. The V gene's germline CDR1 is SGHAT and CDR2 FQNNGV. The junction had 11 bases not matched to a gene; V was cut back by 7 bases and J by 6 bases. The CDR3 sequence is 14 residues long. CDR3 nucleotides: TGTGCCAGCACCCCCGGCGGGGGGAGATTCGAGCAGTACTTC. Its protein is CASTPGGGRFEQYF.

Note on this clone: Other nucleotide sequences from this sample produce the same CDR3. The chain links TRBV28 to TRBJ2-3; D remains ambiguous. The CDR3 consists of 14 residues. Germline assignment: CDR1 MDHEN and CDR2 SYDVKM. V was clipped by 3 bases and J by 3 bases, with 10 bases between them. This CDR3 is CASSFSGSTDTQYF. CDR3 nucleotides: TGTGCCAGCAGTTTCTCCGGTAGTACAGATACGCAGTATTTT.

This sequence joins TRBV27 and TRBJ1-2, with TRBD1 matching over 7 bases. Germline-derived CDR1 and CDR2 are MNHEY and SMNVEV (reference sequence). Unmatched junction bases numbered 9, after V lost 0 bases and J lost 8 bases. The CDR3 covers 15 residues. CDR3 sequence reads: CASSLSGGGAWGYTF. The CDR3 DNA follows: TGTGCCAGCAGTTTATCAGGAGGGGGCGCGTGGGGCTACACCTTC.

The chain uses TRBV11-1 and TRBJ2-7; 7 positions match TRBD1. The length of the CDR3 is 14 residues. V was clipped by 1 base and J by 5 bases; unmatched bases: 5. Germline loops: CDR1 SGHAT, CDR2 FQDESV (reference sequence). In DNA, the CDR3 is TGTGCCAGCAGCTTAGTGGGAACAGGGGACGAGCAGTACTTC. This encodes CASSLVGTGDEQYF.

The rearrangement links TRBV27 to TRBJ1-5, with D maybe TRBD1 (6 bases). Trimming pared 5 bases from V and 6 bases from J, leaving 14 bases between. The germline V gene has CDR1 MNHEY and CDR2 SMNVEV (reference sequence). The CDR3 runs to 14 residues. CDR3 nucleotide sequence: TGTGCCAGCAGTCCCGTACAGGGTTTTCAGCCCCAGCATTTT. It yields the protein CASSPVQGFQPQHF.

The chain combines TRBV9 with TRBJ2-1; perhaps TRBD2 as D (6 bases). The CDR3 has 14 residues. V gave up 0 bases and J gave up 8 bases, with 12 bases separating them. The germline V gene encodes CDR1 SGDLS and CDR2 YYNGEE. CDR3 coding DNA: TGTGCCAGCAGCGTAGAACTAGCCCGGGATGAGCAGTTCTTC. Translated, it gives CASSVELARDEQFF.

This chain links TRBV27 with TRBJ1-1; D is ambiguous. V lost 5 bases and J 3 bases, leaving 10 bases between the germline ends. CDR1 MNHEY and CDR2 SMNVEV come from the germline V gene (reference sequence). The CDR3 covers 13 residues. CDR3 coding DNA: TGTGCCAGCAGTGAGTTGGACCACACTGAAGCTTTCTTT. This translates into CASSELDHTEAFF.

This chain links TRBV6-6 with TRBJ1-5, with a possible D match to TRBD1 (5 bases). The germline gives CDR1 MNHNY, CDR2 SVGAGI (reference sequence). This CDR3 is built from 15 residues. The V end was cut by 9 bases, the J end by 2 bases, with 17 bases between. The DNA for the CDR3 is TGTGCCAGTTCCTGGCAGGGCGTAGGCAATCAGCCCCAGCATTTT. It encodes CASSWQGVGNQPQHF.

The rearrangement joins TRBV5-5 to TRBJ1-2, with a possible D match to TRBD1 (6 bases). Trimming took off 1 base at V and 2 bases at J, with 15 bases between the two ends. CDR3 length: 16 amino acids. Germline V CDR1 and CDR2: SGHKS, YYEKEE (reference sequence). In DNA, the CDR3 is TGTGCCAGCAGCTTGAGGGACACAGCTGTGAACTATGGCTACACCTTC. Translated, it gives CASSLRDTAVNYGYTF.

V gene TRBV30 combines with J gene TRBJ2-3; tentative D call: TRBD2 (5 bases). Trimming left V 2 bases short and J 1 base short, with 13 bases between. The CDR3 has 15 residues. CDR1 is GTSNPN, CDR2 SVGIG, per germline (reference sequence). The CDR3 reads CAWSRVAEGTDTQYF. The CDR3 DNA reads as TGTGCCTGGAGTCGAGTGGCGGAGGGCACAGATACGCAGTATTTT.

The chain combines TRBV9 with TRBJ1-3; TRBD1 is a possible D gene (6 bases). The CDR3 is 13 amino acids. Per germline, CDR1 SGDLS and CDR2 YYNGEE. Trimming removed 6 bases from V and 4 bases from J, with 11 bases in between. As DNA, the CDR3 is TGTGCCAGCACCGGGACAAGGGGAAACACCATATATTTT. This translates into CASTGTRGNTIYF.

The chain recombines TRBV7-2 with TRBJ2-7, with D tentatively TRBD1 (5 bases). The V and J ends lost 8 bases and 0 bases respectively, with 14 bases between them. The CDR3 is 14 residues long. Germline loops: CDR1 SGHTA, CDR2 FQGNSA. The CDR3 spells CASGASVPSYEQYF. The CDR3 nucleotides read TGTGCCAGCGGGGCTAGTGTACCCTCCTACGAGCAGTACTTC.

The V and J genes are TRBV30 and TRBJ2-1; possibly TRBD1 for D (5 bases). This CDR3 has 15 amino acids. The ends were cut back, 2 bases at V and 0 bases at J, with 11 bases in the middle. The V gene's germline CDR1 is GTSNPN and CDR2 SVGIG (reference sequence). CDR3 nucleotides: TGTGCCTGGAGTACCGGACACAGCTCCTACAATGAGCAGTTCTTC. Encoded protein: CAWSTGHSSYNEQFF.